This T cell receptor beta chain was recorded in a study of beta chain features in type 1 diabetes. Study-wide background: Patients were similar to healthy donors in age and gender (as well as in cell yields).

Study outcomes and limitations: Among all four CD4+ subsets, Type 1 diabetes patients had TCRB CDR3s that were moderately but significantly shorter. In type 1 diabetes patients, VDJ junctions had fewer insertions; deletions at these junctions were more frequent.

Purities over 98% were achieved in all sorted populations. Germline lookup yields CDR1 LGHNT and CDR2 FRNRAP. Unmatched junction bases numbered 8, after V lost 7 bases and J lost 6 bases. The CDR3 consists of 14 residues. Remarks on this clone: Its target is unknown.

cDNA synthesis used the whole RNA isolate, giving expressed TCRB sequences. Naive, central memory and regulatory T cell samples came to a mean of approximately 4 million reads. Clones were read by immunoSEQ multiplex PCR, and TCRdb kept only the in-frame ones, dropping some. The repertoire holds roughly 250,000 clones, with just over 20% as singletons. The clonotype was recovered from a woman aged 40-49 years with type 1 diabetes. This chain joins TRBV12-5 and TRBJ2-1; 8 positions agree with TRBD1. What was sequenced was naive CD4+ T cells from blood. CDR3 in amino acids: CASVPDRGGNEQFF. CDR3 sequence (DNA): TGTGCTAGTGTCCCCGACAGGGGAGGCAATGAGCAGTTCTTC.